This TCR beta chain stems from a study of OX40 agonist ivuxolimab in advanced cancers. Using immunoSEQ multiplex PCR, the repertoire was profiled, and TCRdb retains in-frame clones only, with some absent. The sample includes tens of thousands of clones, 79% of them seen just once. In regard to this clone: The target antigen is unknown.

Study-wide results and caveats: The average count of expanded clones was higher among CD8+ T cells than among CD4+.

CDR1 MNHEY and CDR2 SVGAGI come from the germline V gene. This CDR3 is built from 14 residues. V lost 4 bases and J lost 4, with 13 bases in between. The chain recombines TRBV6-5 with TRBJ2-5; the D is unclear. Sequences were derived from CD4+ or CD8+ T cells sorted from blood, sampled in a trial of the OX40 agonist ivuxolimab. The TCR was taken from an adult with an advanced solid tumor such as melanoma, head and neck, liver or kidney cancer. CDR3 in amino acids: CASSSPIERETQYF. CDR3 nucleotides: TGTGCCAGCAGTTCCCCGATAGAACGAGAGACCCAGTACTTC.